What follows are 32 T cell receptor beta chains derived from one specimen sequenced in a study of shared clonotypes between healthy human individuals. The table came from immunoSEQ multiplex PCR; TCRdb's copy has only in-frame clones and leaves some out. Of more than 2 million clones listed, approximately 94% are singletons. The sequenced sample was naive CD4+ T cells sorted from blood. Indicated subset: CD45RA+ positively selected. These receptors were collected from a man younger than 30 in good health.

The chain carries TRBV2 and TRBJ1-3; possibly TRBD1 for D (6 bases). V was trimmed by 3 bases and J by 2 bases, leaving 8 bases between them. The germline CDR1 and CDR2 sequences are SNHLY and FYNNEI. The CDR3 consists of 14 residues. CDR3 sequence reads: CASSDQGTGNTIYF. The CDR3 DNA reads as TGTGCCAGCAGTGACCAGGGGACTGGAAACACCATATATTTT.

The J gene is TRBJ1-5, the V gene TRBV7-2; possibly TRBD1 for D (6 bases). Between the trimmed V and J ends, which lost 4 bases and 2 bases, there was a span of 12 bases. CDR3 length: 15 amino acids. Germline CDR1 SGHTA, CDR2 FQGNSA. CDR3 DNA sequence: TGTGCCAGCAGCTCGAAAGGGGGGGGCAATCAGCCCCAGCATTTT. Translated, it gives CASSSKGGGNQPQHF.

The chain combines TRBV6-5 with TRBJ1-5; D not certain. V was trimmed by 2 bases and J by 3 bases, leaving 5 bases between them. The germline V gene has CDR1 MNHEY and CDR2 SVGAGI. The CDR3 length is 13 residues. CDR3 DNA sequence: TGTGCCAGCAGTTACCAGTCCAATCAGCCCCAGCATTTT. Its translation: CASSYQSNQPQHF.

Concerning this clone: In the same sample, other DNA sequences code for this CDR3. V gene TRBV10-3 combines with J gene TRBJ1-2; no clear D. Germline loops: CDR1 ENHRY, CDR2 SYGVKD. V was pared by 2 bases and J by 8 bases, with 6 bases between. The CDR3 has 11 residues. The CDR3 DNA follows: TGTGCCATCAGTGAGGACTCCGGCTACACCTTC. It yields the protein CAISEDSGYTF.

Worth noting for this clone: Other DNA sequences within the sample encode an identical CDR3. The chain carries TRBV19 and TRBJ1-5; D unresolved. From germline, CDR1 is LNHDA and CDR2 SQIVND (reference sequence). The CDR3 loop spans 12 amino acids. Trimming removed 5 bases at V and 7 bases at J, with 9 bases between. CDR3 nucleotides: TGTGCCAGTAGTCCTCAAGGGCAGCCCCAGCATTTT. It encodes CASSPQGQPQHF.

The chain combines TRBV5-1 with TRBJ1-5, with D unresolved. In germline, CDR1 is SGHRS, CDR2 YFSETQ. The length of the CDR3 is 13 residues. V dropped 0 bases and J dropped 10 bases, with 11 bases sitting between them. The CDR3 nucleotides read TGCGCCAGCAGCTTGGATGCGGGCGAACCCCAGCATTTT. This sequence encodes CASSLDAGEPQHF.

The chain couples TRBV5-5 to TRBJ1-1; D remains unclear. Trimming removed 2 bases from V and 10 bases from J, with 18 bases in between. The CDR3 covers 14 residues. Germline V gene data show CDR1 as SGHKS and CDR2 as YYEKEE (reference sequence). CDR3 loop: CASSFETTPRRAFF. For the CDR3, the DNA is TGTGCCAGCAGCTTCGAAACGACACCCAGGCGAGCTTTCTTT.

The chain links TRBV6-4 to TRBJ1-3; D is unclear. Germline V gene sequence: CDR1 MRHNA, CDR2 SNTAGT. This CDR3 is built from 19 residues. Trimming took 3 bases from V and 0 from J, leaving 21 bases between them. For the CDR3, the DNA is TGTGCCAGCAGTGAGCAAAACTGCTTACACCCCAACTCTGGAAACACCATATATTTT. Its translation is CASSEQNCLHPNSGNTIYF.

The V call is TRBV7-8, the J call TRBJ1-5, with 10 bases aligning to TRBD1. The V and J ends lost 0 bases and 5 bases, in that order; junction bases with no gene match: 4. The CDR3 runs to 16 residues. Germline V lookup: CDR1 SGHVS, CDR2 FQNEAQ. The CDR3 loop is CASSLADRGPYQPQHF. For the CDR3, the DNA is TGTGCCAGCAGCTTAGCCGACAGGGGGCCTTATCAGCCCCAGCATTTT.

The chain employs TRBV5-1 and TRBJ2-3; TRBD2 matches 8 bases. With V trimmed by 0 bases and J by 3 bases, 6 bases remained unmatched. Germline-derived CDR1 and CDR2 are SGHRS and YFSETQ. The CDR3 contains 16 residues. In nucleotides, the CDR3 is TGCGCCAGCAGCTTGGCCGCGGTAGCGGGGACAGATACGCAGTATTTT. As protein: CASSLAAVAGTDTQYF.

On this clone: Compared with germline, one end of the junction differs, possibly owing to a read error. The chain employs TRBV19 and TRBJ2-5, with 9 bases lining up with TRBD2. CDR1 is LNHDA, CDR2 SQIVND, per germline (reference sequence). The CDR3 is 16 amino acids. CDR3 sequence: CASSQIGLASQETQYF. The CDR3 DNA reads as TGCGCCAGTAGTCAAATAGGACTAGCGTCTCAAGAGACCCAGTACTTC.

The chain is built from TRBV7-9 and TRBJ1-5; D gene uncertain. The germline V gene encodes CDR1 SEHNR and CDR2 FQNEAQ (reference sequence). V lost 1 base, J lost 4 bases, and 11 bases lay in between. The CDR3 extends over 15 amino acids. This CDR3 reads CASSLDSWENQPQHF. CDR3 bases: TGTGCCAGCAGCTTAGATTCGTGGGAGAATCAGCCCCAGCATTTT.

Regarding this clone: The sample has other DNA sequences that encode this CDR3 too. The chain uses TRBV5-1 and TRBJ1-5; D is undetermined. Germline CDR1 is SGHRS and CDR2 is YFSETQ. This CDR3 comprises 15 residues. Between the trimmed V and J ends, which lost 0 bases and 0 bases, there was a span of 7 bases. For the CDR3, the DNA is TGCGCCAGCAGCTTGGACAATTATAGCAATCAGCCCCAGCATTTT. This translates into CASSLDNYSNQPQHF.

The chain is built from TRBV29-1 and TRBJ2-7; TRBD2 matches at 8 bases. The CDR3 is made up of 12 amino acids. J lost 4 bases, V lost 2 bases, and 1 base had no gene match. Germline values: CDR1 SQVTM, CDR2 ANQGSEA. Here the CDR3 reads CSVELAGYEQYF. Written as DNA, the CDR3 is TGCAGCGTTGAACTAGCGGGTTACGAGCAGTACTTC.

This sequence joins TRBV28 and TRBJ2-2; possible D gene TRBD1, 5 bases. Germline-derived CDR1 and CDR2 are MDHEN and SYDVKM. Trimming took 3 bases from V and 6 from J, leaving 14 bases between them. The CDR3 runs to 15 residues. In nucleotides, the CDR3 is TGTGCCAGCAGTTTTGGCAGGGCTGGGTCCGGGGAGCTGTTTTTT. Protein sequence: CASSFGRAGSGELFF. Supplemented by reference TRBV28 and TRBJ2-2, the full variable domain reads DVKVTQSSRYLVKRTGEKVFLECVQDMDHENMFWYRQDPGLGLRLIYFSYDVKMKEKGDIPEGYSVSREKKERFSLILESASTNQTSMYLCASSFGRAGSGELFFGEGSRLTVL.

This clone has a handful of counts. The genes are TRBV5-1 and TRBJ1-1, with 11 bases fitting TRBD1. The J segment lost 3 bases and the V segment lost 7 bases, leaving 5 bases of the junction unmatched. CDR1 and CDR2 from the germline V gene are SGHRS and YFSETQ. This CDR3 has 14 amino acids. CDR3 sequence reads: CASQGQGADTEAFF. The CDR3 DNA reads as TGCGCCAGCCAAGGACAGGGGGCGGACACTGAAGCTTTCTTT.

To note about this clone: One junction end disagrees with the germline gene, perhaps due to a read error. The V gene is TRBV2, the J gene TRBJ2-7; D unresolved. Germline values: CDR1 SNHLY, CDR2 FYNNEI. This CDR3 region has 11 residues. The CDR3: CATSQVYEQYF. DNA for the CDR3: TGTGCCACCAGTCAGGTCTACGAGCAGTACTTC.

This chain connects TRBV10-1 to TRBJ1-6; D might be TRBD1 (5 bases). The germline V gene encodes CDR1 WNHNN and CDR2 SYGVQD (reference sequence). Trimming shortened V by 6 bases and J by 7 bases, and 10 bases separated the two germline ends. This CDR3 has 13 residues. The CDR3 region has the DNA TGCGCCAGCAGCTCGGACATCAATTCACCCCTCCACTTT. Protein: CASSSDINSPLHF.

This sequence joins TRBV10-3 and TRBJ1-2; D gene unclear. Germline V lookup: CDR1 ENHRY, CDR2 SYGVKD. This CDR3 region has 13 residues. The V and J ends lost 4 bases and 4 bases respectively, with 10 bases between them. DNA of the CDR3: TGTGCCATCAGTGGGGGTGAGGGCTATGGCTACACCTTC. Amino acids: CAISGGEGYGYTF.

This chain links TRBV11-2 with TRBJ2-3; D ambiguous. Germline assignment: CDR1 SGHAT and CDR2 FQNNGV. This CDR3 has 14 amino acids. V lost 2 bases and J lost 2, with 8 bases in between. CDR3 residues: CASSLRPNTDTQYF. CDR3 coding DNA: TGTGCCAGCAGCTTACGTCCGAACACAGATACGCAGTATTTT.

The CDR3 loop reads CASSEEVWGTGELFF. In DNA, the CDR3 is TGCGCCAGCAGTGAAGAGGTCTGGGGGACCGGGGAGCTGTTTTTT. The V call is TRBV10-1, the J call TRBJ2-2, with D perhaps assigned TRBD1 or TRBD2 (5 bases each). The CDR3 loop spans 15 amino acids. The germline gives CDR1 WNHNN, CDR2 SYGVQD (reference sequence). Between the trimmed V and J ends, which lost 3 bases and 5 bases, there was a span of 13 bases.

This chain links TRBV18 with TRBJ1-4; D perhaps matches TRBD1 (6 bases). The CDR3 extends over 13 amino acids. Germline CDR1 KGHSH, CDR2 LQKENI. The germline V and J ends were trimmed by 4 bases and 11 bases, with 14 bases remaining between them. The CDR3 bases are TGTGCCAGCTCACTAGATACAGGGTGGAAACTGTTTTTT. Translation gives CASSLDTGWKLFF.

This chain connects TRBV5-1 to TRBJ1-6, with 10 bases that match TRBD1. CDR3 length: 17 amino acids. The J segment lost 0 bases and the V segment lost 4 bases, leaving 4 bases of the junction unmatched. Germline V gene lookup returns CDR1 SGHRS and CDR2 YFSETQ. Here the CDR3 DNA reads TGCGCCAGCAGCCCGGACAGGGGGAGCTCCTATAATTCACCCCTCCACTTT. The encoded protein is CASSPDRGSSYNSPLHF.

CDR3 amino acids: CAWSVRSGAVFLRLGHEQFF. The CDR3 bases are TGTGCCTGGAGTGTACGTAGCGGGGCCGTATTTCTCCGGCTTGGGCATGAGCAGTTCTTC. The rearrangement joins TRBV30 to TRBJ2-1; TRBD2 aligns across 8 bases. Losses at the gene ends were 0 bases for V and 8 bases for J; bases not matched to a gene: 24. In germline, CDR1 is GTSNPN, CDR2 SVGIG (reference sequence). The CDR3 extends over 20 amino acids.

This chain connects TRBV18 to TRBJ2-7, with D possibly matching TRBD1 (7 bases). V was pared by 3 bases and J by 3 bases, with 12 bases between. This CDR3 contains 14 residues. Germline CDR1 KGHSH, CDR2 LQKENI. The CDR3 region is CASSPAGQIYEQYF. The CDR3 nucleotides are TGTGCCAGCTCACCCGCGGGACAGATCTACGAGCAGTACTTC.

The V gene is TRBV7-2, the J gene TRBJ1-2, with a tentative D call TRBD1 (6 bases). CDR1 and CDR2 from the germline V gene are SGHTA and FQGNSA. CDR3 length equals 16 residues. V was shortened by 1 base and J by 4 bases, with 16 bases between the two germline ends. The CDR3 region is CASSLGLRGGSYGYTF. The CDR3 region has the DNA TGTGCCAGCAGCTTAGGGCTCAGGGGCGGCTCCTATGGCTACACCTTC.

The J gene is TRBJ2-7, the V gene TRBV7-8; D perhaps matches TRBD2 (5 bases). CDR1 is SGHVS, CDR2 FQNEAQ, per germline. Trimming stripped 3 bases from V and 0 bases from J, with 18 bases between. This CDR3 region has 17 residues. This CDR3 reads CASSFYLAKSPSYEQYF. The CDR3 DNA reads as TGTGCCAGCAGCTTCTATCTAGCAAAGAGCCCCTCCTACGAGCAGTACTTC.

This chain links TRBV25-1 with TRBJ2-7, with TRBD2 as a possible D gene (5 bases). The CDR3 extends over 13 amino acids. Trimming removed 1 base at V and 6 bases at J, with 10 bases between. Germline assignment: CDR1 MGHDK and CDR2 SYGVNS. CDR3 region: CASSELTSGEQYF. The CDR3 DNA reads as TGTGCCAGCAGTGAATTGACCAGCGGCGAGCAGTACTTC.

The J gene is TRBJ1-1, the V gene TRBV27; 7 nucleotides agree with TRBD1. The CDR3 covers 14 residues. Germline V gene sequence: CDR1 MNHEY, CDR2 SMNVEV (reference sequence). V was pared by 5 bases and J by 4 bases, with 7 bases of the junction left unmatched. The CDR3 sequence is CASSPPNRGTEAFF. The DNA of the CDR3 is TGTGCCAGCAGTCCACCTAACAGGGGCACTGAAGCTTTCTTT.

V is TRBV10-3 and J is TRBJ2-1, with D possibly matching TRBD2 (6 bases). Germline V CDR1 and CDR2: ENHRY, SYGVKD. The CDR3 sequence is 15 residues long. Trimming stripped 9 bases from V and 2 bases from J, with 17 bases between. The CDR3 reads CAIGAAGLPYNEQFF. The CDR3 nucleotides are TGTGCCATTGGGGCAGCGGGTCTTCCCTACAATGAGCAGTTCTTC.

This chain links TRBV2 with TRBJ2-5; a possible D gene is TRBD1 (7 bases). CDR3 length equals 13 residues. V was clipped by 7 bases and J by 4 bases, with 13 bases between them. Germline V gives CDR1 SNHLY, CDR2 FYNNEI. CDR3 DNA sequence: TGTGCCAGCATCTCAGGGGGGAGAGAGACCCAGTACTTC. Translating it yields CASISGGRETQYF. The variable domain in full, completed from reference TRBV2 and TRBJ2-5, reads EPEVTQTPSHQVTQMGQEVILRCVPISNHLYFYWYRQILGQKVEFLVSFYNNEISEKSEIFDDQFSVERPDGSNFTLKIRSTKLEDSAMYFCASISGGRETQYFGPGTRLLVL.

This clone was recorded only once. DNA for the CDR3: TGCGCCAGCAGCTTGTCGGGGAAGGGAACTGAAGCTTTCTTT. Residues: CASSLSGKGTEAFF. The chain recombines TRBV5-1 with TRBJ1-1; D not certain. The CDR3 is made up of 14 amino acids. The ends were cut back, 1 base at V and 5 bases at J, with 12 bases in the middle. Germline CDR1 and CDR2: SGHRS and YFSETQ.